These T cell receptor beta chains were read from a single sample in a study of T cells in Graves' hyperthyroidism and ophthalmopathy. TCRdb used MiXCR to reprocess the multiplex PCR reads, holding one entry per CDR3 protein. The table has fewer than 110,000 distinct CDR3 sequences, roughly 50% seen once. The sequencing sample was made of blood. Receptors originate from a middle-aged man with Graves' hyperthyroidism. Both conserved end residues are part of each CDR3. The order of the fields is V gene, clone size, J gene, CDR3 protein. The size of a clone is reported for some rows only, either as once, few or many, or as a class for expanded clones.

V gene: TRBV14; clone size: NA; J gene: TRBJ2-5; CDR3 protein: CASSPGLVETQYF
V gene: TRBV7-2; clone size: NA; J gene: TRBJ2-1; CDR3 protein: CASSLDGTSYNEQFF
V gene: TRBV20-1; clone size: many; J gene: TRBJ2-3; CDR3 protein: CSARTYRGPADTQYF
V gene: TRBV11-2; clone size: many; J gene: TRBJ2-1; CDR3 protein: CASSPEGRRQFF
V gene: TRBV25-1; clone size: NA; J gene: TRBJ2-1; CDR3 protein: CASRHLPGLARTFSYNEQFF
V gene: TRBV4-2; clone size: many; J gene: TRBJ2-2; CDR3 protein: CASSQQSNTGELFF
V gene: TRBV13; clone size: many; J gene: TRBJ1-1; CDR3 protein: CASAVGGMNTEAFF
V gene: TRBV7-3; clone size: NA; J gene: TRBJ1-1; CDR3 protein: CANNPTGGSTEASF
V gene: TRBV20-1; clone size: few; J gene: TRBJ2-3; CDR3 protein: CSARGVRTSGGTDTQYF
V gene: TRBV13; clone size: few; J gene: TRBJ2-3; CDR3 protein: CASSLKLAASTDTQYF
V gene: TRBV7-6; clone size: few; J gene: TRBJ2-1; CDR3 protein: CASSQRGGSGGVNEQFF
V gene: TRBV12-3/TRBV12-4; clone size: many; J gene: TRBJ1-2; CDR3 protein: CASSVGLVGYTF
V gene: TRBV7-9; clone size: NA; J gene: TRBJ1-2; CDR3 protein: CASSYPHGGNYGYTF
V gene: TRBV4-2; clone size: many; J gene: TRBJ2-7; CDR3 protein: CASSQEGEGYEQYF
V gene: TRBV11-2; clone size: NA; J gene: TRBJ1-1; CDR3 protein: CASSLVGTPNTEAFF
V gene: TRBV2; clone size: many; J gene: TRBJ2-3; CDR3 protein: CASLAGVLISTDTQYF
V gene: TRBV7-8; clone size: many; J gene: TRBJ1-5; CDR3 protein: CASSPGSHSNQPQHF
V gene: TRBV25-1; clone size: NA; J gene: TRBJ2-7; CDR3 protein: CASSARGPNEQYF
V gene: TRBV7-2; clone size: NA; J gene: TRBJ1-4; CDR3 protein: CASSLGNSNEKLFF